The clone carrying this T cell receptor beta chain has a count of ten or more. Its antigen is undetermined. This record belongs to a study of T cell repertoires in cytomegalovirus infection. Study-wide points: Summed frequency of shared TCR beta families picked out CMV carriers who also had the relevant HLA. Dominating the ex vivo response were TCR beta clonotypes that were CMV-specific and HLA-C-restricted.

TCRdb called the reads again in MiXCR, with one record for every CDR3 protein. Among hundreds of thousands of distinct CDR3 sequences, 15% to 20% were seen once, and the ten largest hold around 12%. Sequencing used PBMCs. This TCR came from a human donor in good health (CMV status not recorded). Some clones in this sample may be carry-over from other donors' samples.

Written as DNA, the CDR3 is TGTGCCACGGACAGGAGCACAGATACGCAGTATTTT. It encodes CATDRSTDTQYF. The chain combines TRBV7-2 with TRBJ2-3; 7 bases line up with TRBD1. The CDR3 runs 12 residues. J lost 0 bases, V lost 10 bases, and 1 base had no gene match. Per germline, CDR1 SGHTA and CDR2 FQGNSA.